A selection of T cell receptor beta chains follows, all from one sample in a study of OX40 agonist ivuxolimab in advanced cancers. Some clones are missing from TCRdb's copy, which holds only in-frame ones; the method was immunoSEQ multiplex PCR. This table has 90,000 to 100,000 clones, around 85% appearing once. The material sequenced was CD4+ or CD8+ T cells sorted from blood, taken in a trial of the OX40 agonist ivuxolimab. The origin of the receptors is an adult with an advanced solid tumor such as melanoma, head and neck, liver or kidney cancer. The conserved cysteine and the conserved F or W are not part of the CDR3 here. The order of the fields is V gene, J gene, CDR3 protein.

v_call: TRBV2
j_call: TRBJ2-5
cdr3_aa: ASKYWGETQY

v_call: TRBV5-4
j_call: TRBJ1-3
cdr3_aa: ASSLDLPASGNTIY

v_call: TRBV11-1
j_call: TRBJ2-2
cdr3_aa: ASSLETSGTGELF

v_call: TRBV18
j_call: TRBJ2-1
cdr3_aa: ASSPYPRGNEQF

v_call: TRBV6-5
j_call: TRBJ1-2
cdr3_aa: ASSYLGGYT

v_call: TRBV5-1
j_call: TRBJ1-3
cdr3_aa: ASSEGGNTIY

v_call: TRBV2
j_call: TRBJ1-1
cdr3_aa: ASSWELNTEAF

v_call: TRBV18
j_call: TRBJ1-5
cdr3_aa: ASSPSQGANSNQPQH

v_call: TRBV28
j_call: TRBJ1-5
cdr3_aa: ASSEAVRQPQH

v_call: TRBV30
j_call: TRBJ2-3
cdr3_aa: AWRGQLRGTDTQY

v_call: TRBV19
j_call: TRBJ2-1
cdr3_aa: ASGDLAGMQF

v_call: TRBV10-3
j_call: TRBJ1-2
cdr3_aa: AISGSESYGYT

v_call: TRBV6-4
j_call: TRBJ1-3
cdr3_aa: ASSVLGNTIY

v_call: TRBV28
j_call: TRBJ1-4
cdr3_aa: ASITRGYEKLF

v_call: TRBV18
j_call: TRBJ2-5
cdr3_aa: ASSPRVKETQY

v_call: TRBV7-9
j_call: TRBJ1-2
cdr3_aa: ASSALDRSYT

v_call: TRBV27
j_call: TRBJ2-3
cdr3_aa: ASSPRRGGRATDTQY

v_call: TRBV7-9
j_call: TRBJ1-1
cdr3_aa: ASSTSPGTEAF

v_call: TRBV19
j_call: TRBJ1-5
cdr3_aa: ASSIFSQPQH

v_call: TRBV6-1
j_call: TRBJ2-7
cdr3_aa: ASLGDVSYEQY

v_call: TRBV5-5
j_call: TRBJ2-5
cdr3_aa: ASRRQGPNLETQY

v_call: TRBV7-2
j_call: TRBJ2-5
cdr3_aa: ASRETVQETQY

v_call: TRBV18
j_call: TRBJ1-1
cdr3_aa: ASSLRQSQGDTEAF

v_call: TRBV11-2
j_call: TRBJ2-2
cdr3_aa: ASSPGTAPIFTGELF

v_call: TRBV28
j_call: TRBJ2-2
cdr3_aa: ASRPTGGNAGELF

v_call: TRBV9
j_call: TRBJ2-3
cdr3_aa: ASSVDTDTQY

v_call: TRBV4-1
j_call: TRBJ2-7
cdr3_aa: ASSPWGLAPNEQY

v_call: TRBV7-9
j_call: TRBJ2-3
cdr3_aa: ASSPPPRDRGPDTQY

v_call: TRBV28
j_call: TRBJ1-5
cdr3_aa: ASSRAGQGDNQPQH

v_call: TRBV4-2
j_call: TRBJ2-1
cdr3_aa: ASSQAGGTSPYNEQF

v_call: TRBV5-1
j_call: TRBJ1-1
cdr3_aa: ASSFRPGVLWTEAF

v_call: TRBV11-2
j_call: TRBJ2-1
cdr3_aa: ASSLALYNEQF

v_call: TRBV5-1
j_call: TRBJ2-2
cdr3_aa: ASHAGYGPGELF

v_call: TRBV6-1
j_call: TRBJ1-1
cdr3_aa: ASSEAPGYTEAF

v_call: TRBV29-1
j_call: TRBJ1-1
cdr3_aa: SVIQGNTEAF

v_call: TRBV28
j_call: TRBJ2-2
cdr3_aa: ASSLWRGENTGELF

v_call: TRBV28
j_call: TRBJ2-3
cdr3_aa: ASSTTGGTDTQY

v_call: TRBV5-5
j_call: TRBJ2-7
cdr3_aa: ASSTLTWPYEQY

v_call: TRBV7-6
j_call: TRBJ2-1
cdr3_aa: ASSREGGSYNEQF

v_call: TRBV28
j_call: TRBJ1-6
cdr3_aa: ASSLRNSPLH

v_call: TRBV5-1
j_call: TRBJ2-5
cdr3_aa: ASSLPQGQETQY

v_call: TRBV5-6
j_call: TRBJ2-1
cdr3_aa: ASSLGGTAYNEQF

v_call: TRBV30
j_call: TRBJ2-3
cdr3_aa: AWSGGYTDTQY

v_call: TRBV4-2
j_call: TRBJ2-1
cdr3_aa: ASSQARYNEQF

v_call: TRBV11-1
j_call: TRBJ2-3
cdr3_aa: ASSLWAGSTDTQY

v_call: TRBV7-8
j_call: TRBJ1-1
cdr3_aa: ASSLSGFTEAF

v_call: TRBV5-1
j_call: TRBJ2-1
cdr3_aa: ASSLDRVSSYNEQF

v_call: TRBV6-1
j_call: TRBJ1-1
cdr3_aa: ASSDRGLTEAF

v_call: TRBV2
j_call: TRBJ2-2
cdr3_aa: ASSRLEGNTGELF

v_call: TRBV27
j_call: TRBJ1-1
cdr3_aa: ASSPSGRGPSTEAF

v_call: TRBV5-1
j_call: TRBJ2-3
cdr3_aa: ASSVGLAGETDTQY

v_call: TRBV7-2
j_call: TRBJ2-1
cdr3_aa: ASSLTGQPMNEQF

v_call: TRBV27
j_call: TRBJ1-1
cdr3_aa: ASTPQDRGHQAF

v_call: TRBV19
j_call: TRBJ2-3
cdr3_aa: ASRIGGLAGEGGNTQY

v_call: TRBV5-1
j_call: TRBJ2-1
cdr3_aa: ASSSKPFSSDSISYNEQF